Presented here are 28 T cell receptor beta chains from one specimen sequenced in a study of cytomegalovirus exposure and HLA in healthy donors. The primer mix had 60 Vbeta and 13 Jbeta primers. Measured with immunoSEQ multiplex PCR; TCRdb has only the in-frame clones, and not every one. The data show about 140,000 clones, with around 78% seen just once and around 2.5% held by the top ten. Sequencing used PBMCs. The origin of the receptors is a woman aged 18-29 years in good health and CMV-seropositive.

CDR3 in amino acids: CASSLGSRTRNEQYF. Written as DNA, the CDR3 is TGTGCCAGCAGCTTAGGGTCCCGGACAAGGAACGAGCAGTACTTC. The chain has TRBV7-2 and TRBJ2-7; weak D call: TRBD1 (5 bases). The germline V gene encodes CDR1 SGHTA and CDR2 FQGNSA. V lost 1 base, J lost 5 bases, and 15 bases lay in between. The CDR3 is 15 amino acids.

Concerning this clone itself: The sample carries other DNA sequences with the same CDR3. J is TRBJ2-7 and V is TRBV18; TRBD1 might be the D (7 bases). V was cut by 3 bases and J by 7 bases, with 10 bases left in between. CDR1 is KGHSH, CDR2 LQKENI, per germline. CDR3 length equals 12 residues. In nucleotides, the CDR3 is TGTGCCAGCTCACCCCAGGGGGGAGAGCAGTACTTC. This codes for CASSPQGGEQYF.

This rearrangement joins TRBV27 to TRBJ2-3; D possibly corresponds to TRBD2 (5 bases). This CDR3 has 13 residues. Germline V lookup: CDR1 MNHEY, CDR2 SMNVEV (reference sequence). Trimming stripped 6 bases from V and 4 bases from J, with 11 bases between. The CDR3 protein is CASRAALSDTQYF. CDR3 DNA sequence: TGTGCCAGCAGAGCGGCACTTTCAGATACGCAGTATTTT.

This clone came up a few times. The V and J genes are TRBV6-5 and TRBJ1-2; 8 bases fit TRBD1. The CDR3 spans 14 residues. Germline loops: CDR1 MNHEY, CDR2 SVGAGI. V lost 6 bases to trimming and J lost 4 bases; unmatched junction nucleotides: 7. CDR3 sequence reads: CASRGGTGTYGYTF. The CDR3 DNA reads TGTGCCAGCAGGGGAGGGACAGGTACCTATGGCTACACCTTC.

The chain is built from TRBV7-9 and TRBJ1-2; D unclear. Germline V CDR1 and CDR2: SEHNR, FQNEAQ (reference sequence). The CDR3 extends over 13 amino acids. V was clipped by 5 bases and J by 6 bases, with 13 bases between them. The CDR3 DNA follows: TGTGCCAGCAGCCCCGGGAGACCGCATGGCTACACCTTC. Its protein product is CASSPGRPHGYTF.

V and J are TRBV6-5 and TRBJ2-7, with D possibly being TRBD2 (5 bases). V shed 6 bases and J shed 2 bases, with 14 bases lying between them. This CDR3 contains 14 residues. Germline assignment: CDR1 MNHEY and CDR2 SVGAGI. CDR3: CASRREGDAYEQYF. The CDR3 DNA reads TGTGCCAGCAGGCGTGAGGGTGACGCCTACGAGCAGTACTTC.

The gene calls are TRBV7-2 and TRBJ1-1, with 8 positions matching TRBD1. V trimming: 5 bases; J trimming: 0 bases; junction bases outside the gene matches: 14. Germline CDR1 and CDR2: SGHTA and FQGNSA. CDR3 size: 18 residues. The CDR3 DNA sequence: TGTGCCAGCAGCGCAAGATCCGGGACAGGCCGACTGAACACTGAAGCTTTCTTT. The encoded protein is CASSARSGTGRLNTEAFF.

Note on this clone: The conserved closing phenylalanine or tryptophan is absent in this CDR3, likely reflecting a read error. Because the CDR3's place on the DNA is in doubt, the DNA is left out and the CDR3 is given as listed by TCRdb. The chain couples TRBV6-1 to TRBJ1-4. Both ends counted, the CDR3 spans 13 residues. The germline V gene encodes CDR1 MNHNS and CDR2 SASEGT. The CDR3 here is CASSGDPPPRWIL.

The chain uses TRBV7-6 and TRBJ2-2, with 8 nucleotides matching TRBD1. Trimming removed 1 base from V and 5 bases from J; junction bases left unmatched: 3. The length of the CDR3 is 15 residues. CDR1 and CDR2 from the germline V gene are SGHVS and FNYEAQ. CDR3 loop: CASSLVNRGTGELFF. The CDR3 nucleotides read TGTGCCAGCAGCTTAGTAAACAGGGGGACCGGGGAGCTGTTTTTT.

The J gene is TRBJ1-2, the V gene TRBV28, with a possible D match to TRBD1 (5 bases). Germline CDR1 reads MDHEN; CDR2 reads SYDVKM. V lost 11 bases to trimming and J lost 5 bases, with 15 bases between them. The CDR3 has 12 amino acids. CDR3 coding DNA: TGTGCCGTGGGCGGGGACGTATATGGCTACACCTTC. It encodes CAVGGDVYGYTF.

V gene TRBV19 combines with J gene TRBJ1-3, with TRBD1 identical over 7 bases. CDR1 and CDR2 from the germline V gene are LNHDA and SQIVND (reference sequence). The CDR3 spans 14 residues. V shed 10 bases and J 1 base; nucleotides not matched to a gene: 7. The CDR3 DNA sequence: TGTGCCACCGACGACAGGGCATCTGGAAACACCATATATTTT. It yields the protein CATDDRASGNTIYF.

CDR3 DNA: TGTGCCAGTAGGTTGGACAGGGGCACTGAAGCTTTCTTT. Its translation is CASRLDRGTEAFF. The chain recombines TRBV19 with TRBJ1-1, with TRBD1 matching over 9 bases. Unmatched junction bases numbered 3, after V lost 6 bases and J lost 4 bases. This CDR3 has 13 amino acids. CDR1 and CDR2 (germline): LNHDA, SQIVND (reference sequence).

The CDR3 loop is CASSPPTGTSYGAFF. The CDR3 DNA is TGTGCCAGCAGCCCCCCGACAGGGACAAGTTACGGAGCTTTCTTT. This chain joins TRBV7-9 and TRBJ1-1; 7 bases line up with TRBD1. Germline V gene sequence: CDR1 SEHNR, CDR2 FQNEAQ (reference sequence). J gave up 10 bases and V 5 bases, and 16 bases lay outside the gene matches. This CDR3 spans 15 amino acids.

The rearrangement joins TRBV10-3 to TRBJ2-7; 7 bases map to TRBD1. Germline lookup yields CDR1 ENHRY and CDR2 SYGVKD. The CDR3 sequence is 13 residues long. V trimming: 8 bases; J trimming: 1 base; junction bases outside the gene matches: 5. The CDR3 bases are TGTGCCATCGCAGACAGGGTGTCCTACGAGCAGTACTTC. Its protein is CAIADRVSYEQYF.

The chain is built from TRBV5-1 and TRBJ1-1; the match to TRBD1 covers 8 bases. Germline CDR1 is SGHRS and CDR2 is YFSETQ. This CDR3 spans 15 amino acids. V trimming: 0 bases; J trimming: 4 bases; junction bases outside the gene matches: 5. CDR3 region: CASSLEQGVSTEAFF. The CDR3 nucleotides are TGCGCCAGCAGCTTGGAACAGGGGGTTAGCACTGAAGCTTTCTTT.

This chain connects TRBV2 to TRBJ2-2; 12 nucleotides agree with TRBD2. This CDR3 has 18 residues. With 9 bases clipped from V and 2 bases from J, the junction kept 13 bases outside the gene matches. Germline V gene sequence: CDR1 SNHLY, CDR2 FYNNEI. CDR3 amino acids: CARKGELAGGINTGELFF. DNA for the CDR3: TGTGCCAGAAAGGGAGAACTAGCGGGGGGAATAAACACCGGGGAGCTGTTTTTT.

V is TRBV28 and J is TRBJ2-2; 8 bases align to TRBD1. After removal of 4 bases from V and 6 bases from J, the junction contained 13 bases not matched to a gene. CDR1 is MDHEN and CDR2 is SYDVKM in the germline V gene. The CDR3 spans 17 residues. CDR3 protein: CASSSAAGGWGAGELFF. The CDR3 nucleotides are TGTGCCAGCAGTTCTGCCGCAGGGGGCTGGGGTGCCGGGGAGCTGTTTTTT.

This chain links TRBV19 with TRBJ2-5; TRBD1 aligns across 12 bases. There are 16 residues in the CDR3. The V gene end was trimmed by 3 bases and the J gene end by 6 bases; junction bases not matched to a gene: 8. The germline V gene has CDR1 LNHDA and CDR2 SQIVND (reference sequence). CDR3 coding DNA: TGTGCCAGTAGTATCCCTGGGACAGGGGGCGCCAAGACCCAGTACTTC. It specifies CASSIPGTGGAKTQYF.

This chain joins TRBV14 and TRBJ2-7, with unresolved D. This CDR3 is 15 amino acids long. V was cut by 4 bases and J by 3 bases, with 16 bases left in between. The germline CDR1 and CDR2 sequences are SGHDN and FVKESK. The CDR3 DNA follows: TGTGCCAGCAGCCCGGGTCCCACCCAATACTACGAGCAGTACTTC. It translates to CASSPGPTQYYEQYF.

This chain links TRBV2 with TRBJ2-3; D might be TRBD1 (5 bases). V shed 8 bases and J shed 2 bases, with 11 bases lying between them. The germline V gene has CDR1 SNHLY and CDR2 FYNNEI. The CDR3 runs to 13 residues. The CDR3 spells CASARVTTDTQYF. CDR3 DNA: TGTGCCAGCGCCAGGGTTACCACAGATACGCAGTATTTT.

The chain recombines TRBV19 with TRBJ1-1; 7 bases agree with TRBD1. The CDR3 totals 18 residues. Germline V lookup: CDR1 LNHDA, CDR2 SQIVND (reference sequence). The trim removed 7 bases at V and 0 bases at J, leaving 17 bases unmatched. CDR3 DNA sequence: TGTGCCAGTACAAACGACAGGGCCCTATCCATCATGAACACTGAAGCTTTCTTT. It codes for CASTNDRALSIMNTEAFF.

The CDR3 loop reads CASSLTSGGSNTGELFF. The CDR3 coding sequence is TGTGCCAGCAGTTTGACTAGCGGGGGCTCGAACACCGGGGAGCTGTTTTTT. This chain connects TRBV27 to TRBJ2-2; 12 bases align to TRBD2. CDR3 length equals 17 residues. The germline V gene encodes CDR1 MNHEY and CDR2 SMNVEV (reference sequence). V gave up 3 bases and J gave up 0 bases; unmatched junction bases: 2.

CDR3 coding DNA: TGTGCCAGCAGGCGTACTAGCGGGGGCTGGGAGGAGCAGTTCTTC. This gives the protein CASRRTSGGWEEQFF. The chain is built from TRBV14 and TRBJ2-1; 11 nucleotides agree with TRBD2. CDR1 is SGHDN and CDR2 is FVKESK in the germline V gene. The CDR3 length is 15 residues. Trimming took 6 bases from V and 10 from J; bases not matched to a gene: 11.

The V gene is TRBV19, the J gene TRBJ1-5; weak D call: TRBD1 (5 bases). CDR1 and CDR2 (germline): LNHDA, SQIVND (reference sequence). The CDR3 extends over 15 amino acids. V was shortened by 5 bases and J by 6 bases, with 17 bases between the two germline ends. The CDR3 is CASSSGRVKSQPQHF. CDR3 sequence (DNA): TGTGCCAGTAGTTCCGGCAGGGTGAAAAGTCAGCCCCAGCATTTT. Combining the CDR3 with reference TRBV19 and TRBJ1-5 gives the whole variable domain DGGITQSPKYLFRKEGQNVTLSCEQNLNHDAMYWYRQDPGQGLRLIYYSQIVNDFQKGDIAEGYSVSREKKESFPLTVTSAQKNPTAFYLCASSSGRVKSQPQHFGDGTRLSIL.

The J gene is TRBJ1-6, the V gene TRBV30; TRBD1 agrees at 7 bases. Germline CDR1 reads GTSNPN; CDR2 reads SVGIG (reference sequence). V shed 2 bases, J shed 7 bases, and the junction held 14 bases outside the gene matches. This CDR3 region has 17 residues. CDR3 in DNA: TGTGCCTGGAGTTTCTCCCCCCCGGGACAGAAAAATTCACCCCTCCACTTT. Amino acids: CAWSFSPPGQKNSPLHF.

CDR3 protein: CASGPGDRGYDTIYF. The CDR3 region has the DNA TGCGCCAGCGGCCCTGGGGACAGGGGTTATGACACCATATATTTT. The chain combines TRBV5-1 with TRBJ1-3, with 10 nucleotides matching TRBD1. Looked up from germline, CDR1 is SGHRS and CDR2 is YFSETQ. The V and J ends lost 7 bases and 8 bases, in that order; junction bases with no gene match: 12. This CDR3 contains 15 residues.

The V call is TRBV9, the J call TRBJ1-2, with no clear D. The CDR3 length is 15 residues. Trimming took off 1 base at V and 0 bases at J, with 10 bases between the two ends. Germline V gene sequence: CDR1 SGDLS, CDR2 YYNGEE. The DNA for the CDR3 is TGTGCCAGCAGCGTAAGTCCCAGCGCTAACTATGGCTACACCTTC. Translation gives CASSVSPSANYGYTF.

The V call is TRBV7-9, the J call TRBJ1-6; D gene ambiguous. In germline, CDR1 is SEHNR, CDR2 FQNEAQ (reference sequence). Trimming removed 3 bases from V and 7 bases from J, with 7 bases in between. The CDR3 sequence is 13 residues long. This CDR3 reads CASSLWENSPLHF. CDR3 sequence (DNA): TGTGCCAGCAGCTTGTGGGAGAATTCACCCCTCCACTTT.